This record covers a single T cell receptor beta chain. The data are from a study of T cells after yellow fever vaccination. TCRdb used MiXCR to reprocess the 5' RACE reads, holding one entry per CDR3 protein. The sample has about 550,000 distinct CDR3 sequences, under 25% seen once. CDR1 is DFQATT, CDR2 SNEGSKA, per germline (reference sequence). The CDR3 consists of 15 residues. V dropped 3 bases and J dropped 4; count of bases not matched to a gene: 6. This TCR derives from a man aged 25 to 40 who received the YFV17D yellow fever vaccine. Specimen: PBMCs, collected 15 days after the yellow fever booster vaccination. The chain combines TRBV20-1 with TRBJ2-2, with 9 bases aligning to TRBD2. CDR3 nucleotides: TGCAGTGCTAGTTGGAGCGGGAGGCGCACCGGGGAGCTGTTTTTT. Its protein is CSASWSGRRTGELFF.